Listed below are T cell receptor beta chains from one sample, sequenced in a study of blood T cell repertoires in COVID-19. The method was immunoSEQ multiplex PCR; TCRdb's version includes in-frame clones alone and lacks a portion of them. The profile covers about 130,000 clones, with 85% to 90% appearing a single time and approximately 3.5% taken by the ten largest. The sample was peripheral blood. The receptors here all came from an elderly woman with COVID-19, enrolled during active disease. Each CDR3 is given with its conserved first and last residue. Fields, in order: J gene, D gene, clone size, V gene, CDR3 DNA, CDR3 protein. D genes are given only for firm matches. The size field is filled for only some rows; it gives once, few, many or a size class.

J gene: TRBJ2-6; D gene: TRBD2; clone size: .; V gene: TRBV19; CDR3 DNA: TGTGCCAGTAGTGCACCGGGACTAGCGGGTGGGAGGTCTGGGGCCAACGTCCTGACTTTC; CDR3 protein: CASSAPGLAGGRSGANVLTF
J gene: TRBJ2-7; D gene: .; clone size: .; V gene: TRBV12-3/TRBV12-4; CDR3 DNA: TGTGCCAGCAGCCAACAGGGATACGAGCAGTACTTC; CDR3 protein: CASSQQGYEQYF
J gene: TRBJ1-6; D gene: .; clone size: .; V gene: TRBV20-1; CDR3 DNA: TGCAGTGCTAGTGACAGAACCTCCTATAATTCACCCCTCCACTTT; CDR3 protein: CSASDRTSYNSPLHF
J gene: TRBJ2-5; D gene: TRBD2; clone size: .; V gene: TRBV5-4; CDR3 DNA: TGTGCCAGCAGCCCATCGTCGGGGGAGGGGGAGACCCAGTACTTC; CDR3 protein: CASSPSSGEGETQYF
J gene: TRBJ2-2; D gene: .; clone size: .; V gene: TRBV19; CDR3 DNA: TGTGCCAGTAGTATCCGCCAAGGAGGGAGTGGGCACACCGGGGAGCTGTTTTTT; CDR3 protein: CASSIRQGGSGHTGELFF
J gene: TRBJ2-2; D gene: .; clone size: .; V gene: TRBV11-3; CDR3 DNA: TGTGCCAGCAGCTTAATGTCCGCCGGGGAGCTGTTTTTT; CDR3 protein: CASSLMSAGELFF
J gene: TRBJ2-1; D gene: TRBD2; clone size: .; V gene: TRBV28; CDR3 DNA: TGTGCCAGCAGTTTACTAGCGGGGAGTAGAAATGAGCAGTTCTTC; CDR3 protein: CASSLLAGSRNEQFF
J gene: TRBJ2-1; D gene: TRBD2; clone size: once; V gene: TRBV29-1; CDR3 DNA: TGCAGCGTAATTAGCGGGAGCAATGAGCAGTTCTTC; CDR3 protein: CSVISGSNEQFF
J gene: TRBJ2-7; D gene: .; clone size: few; V gene: TRBV19; CDR3 DNA: TGTGCCACCGCCCTCCGGGACTCCCCCTCGTACGAGCAGTACTTC; CDR3 protein: CATALRDSPSYEQYF
J gene: TRBJ2-3; D gene: TRBD2; clone size: .; V gene: TRBV5-4; CDR3 DNA: TGTGCCAGCAGCGGAAAGCTAGCGGGAAGCACAGATACGCAGTATTTT; CDR3 protein: CASSGKLAGSTDTQYF
J gene: TRBJ2-5; D gene: TRBD1; clone size: .; V gene: TRBV7-2; CDR3 DNA: TGTGCCAGCAGCCCCGGACAGGGGGAGACCCAGTACTTC; CDR3 protein: CASSPGQGETQYF
J gene: TRBJ2-7; D gene: .; clone size: .; V gene: TRBV7-6; CDR3 DNA: TGTGCCAGCAGCTTGGAACCGGGACTCCTATACGAGCAGTACTTC; CDR3 protein: CASSLEPGLLYEQYF
J gene: TRBJ2-7; D gene: TRBD2; clone size: few; V gene: TRBV6-2/TRBV6-3; CDR3 DNA: TGTGCCAGCAGTCCGACTAGCACCTACGAGCAGTACTTC; CDR3 protein: CASSPTSTYEQYF
J gene: TRBJ1-3; D gene: .; clone size: .; V gene: TRBV7-2; CDR3 DNA: TGTGCCAGCAGGGCCGACAGCTCTGGAAACACCATATATTTT; CDR3 protein: CASRADSSGNTIYF
J gene: TRBJ1-2; D gene: .; clone size: .; V gene: TRBV12-3/TRBV12-4; CDR3 DNA: TGTGCCAGCAGTTGGGAGGGGAACTATGGCTACACCTTC; CDR3 protein: CASSWEGNYGYTF
J gene: TRBJ2-7; D gene: .; clone size: .; V gene: TRBV5-4; CDR3 DNA: TGTGCCAGCAGCTTGGAACTCCACGAGCAGTACTTC; CDR3 protein: CASSLELHEQYF
J gene: TRBJ1-2; D gene: .; clone size: .; V gene: TRBV11-1; CDR3 DNA: TGTGCCAGCAGCCAGACAGCTAACTATGGCTACACCTTC; CDR3 protein: CASSQTANYGYTF
J gene: TRBJ2-7; D gene: .; clone size: .; V gene: TRBV28; CDR3 DNA: TGTGCCAGCAAGGGCAGGGTCTACGAGCAGTACTTC; CDR3 protein: CASKGRVYEQYF
J gene: TRBJ2-2; D gene: .; clone size: .; V gene: TRBV28; CDR3 DNA: TGTGCCAGCAGTTTACAACGGGGAAAAACCGGGGAGCTGTTTTTT; CDR3 protein: CASSLQRGKTGELFF
J gene: TRBJ2-1; D gene: .; clone size: .; V gene: TRBV5-1; CDR3 DNA: TGCGCCAGCAGCGGAGGGGGACTACAAACCTACAATGAGCAGTTCTTC; CDR3 protein: CASSGGGLQTYNEQFF
J gene: TRBJ2-6; D gene: TRBD2; clone size: .; V gene: TRBV4-3; CDR3 DNA: TGCGCCAGCAGCCACGACACTCCCGGGGGGGTCGGGGCCAACGTCCTGACTTTC; CDR3 protein: CASSHDTPGGVGANVLTF
J gene: TRBJ1-5; D gene: .; clone size: .; V gene: TRBV18; CDR3 DNA: TGTGCCAGCTCACCAGTCGGGGATTCAGCTCAGCCCCAGCATTTT; CDR3 protein: CASSPVGDSAQPQHF
J gene: TRBJ2-7; D gene: TRBD1; clone size: .; V gene: TRBV20-1; CDR3 DNA: TGCAGTGCTAGTACGGGACAGGGGATCGGGGAGCAGTACTTC; CDR3 protein: CSASTGQGIGEQYF
J gene: TRBJ2-7; D gene: .; clone size: .; V gene: TRBV7-2; CDR3 DNA: TGTGCCAGCAGCTTAGGCGGCAGGGGCTACGAGCAGTACTTC; CDR3 protein: CASSLGGRGYEQYF